Listed below are T cell receptor beta chains from one sample, sequenced in a study of blood T cells in healthy people across ages. A single record per CDR3 protein comes from TCRdb applying MiXCR to the 5' RACE reads. This sample has about 780,000 distinct CDR3 sequences, with about 62% found just once. What was sequenced was blood. All receptors come from a young man in good health. The CDR3 runs from the conserved cysteine through the conserved F or W. Each record gives: J gene, clone size, V gene, D gene, CDR3 DNA, CDR3 protein. A D gene is named only where the DNA matches it firmly. Only some rows state a clone size, as once, few, many or a class for expanded clones.

>TRBJ2-1|.|TRBV27|.
TGTGCCAGCGCCACCCGGCGGGACAGAGTCCACAATGAGCAGTTCTTC
CASATRRDRVHNEQFF
>TRBJ1-6|.|TRBV6-4|.
TGTGCCAGCAGTGAACGAATTGGAGATAATTCACCCCTCCACTTT
CASSERIGDNSPLHF
>TRBJ1-5|.|TRBV20-1|.
TGCAGTGCTGCCTCCGGGACGCGGGGGAATCAGCCCCAGCATTTT
CSAASGTRGNQPQHF
>TRBJ2-1|.|TRBV7-8|.
TGTGCCAGCAGCTTAAGGGGTCAATCCTACAATGAGCAGTTCTTC
CASSLRGQSYNEQFF
>TRBJ2-5|.|TRBV27|TRBD1
TGTGCCAGCAGACTTTGGACAGGACAAGAGACCCAGTACTTC
CASRLWTGQETQYF
>TRBJ2-7|.|TRBV27|.
TGTGCCAGCAGTTTATTGTCGGGCGAGCAGTACTTC
CASSLLSGEQYF
>TRBJ2-7|many|TRBV29-1|TRBD1
TGCAGCGTTGGCGGACAGGGCGTGAAGAGCTCCTACGAGCAGTACTTC
CSVGGQGVKSSYEQYF
>TRBJ2-1|few|TRBV29-1|.
TGCAGCGGCGTTGAGTTGAGCTCCTACAATGAGCAGTTCTTC
CSGVELSSYNEQFF
>TRBJ2-2|.|TRBV6-2/TRBV6-3|.
TGTGCCAGCATTTCACAGGGCAGCGGGGAGCTGTTTTTT
CASISQGSGELFF
>TRBJ2-5|.|TRBV4-2|.
TGTGCCAGCAGCTCTTCCAGGGATCTCCAAGAGACCCAGTACTTC
CASSSSRDLQETQYF
>TRBJ2-4|.|TRBV7-2|TRBD2
TGTGCCAGCAGCTTCTCTAGCGGGGGTACCAAAAACATTCAGTACTTC
CASSFSSGGTKNIQYF
>TRBJ1-5|once|TRBV6-1|.
TGTGCCAGCAGTGAAAAGAGGAATCAGCCCCAGCATTTT
CASSEKRNQPQHF
>TRBJ2-4|.|TRBV20-1|.
TGCAGTGCTTCGGGACTGGGGTGGGGCCAGTACTTC
CSASGLGWGQYF
>TRBJ2-1|.|TRBV2|.
TGTGCCAGCAGTCTAGTCGGACCCGAGGCGTTCTTC
CASSLVGPEAFF
>TRBJ2-5|.|TRBV27|.
TGTGCCAGCAGTTTAAGCAGAGAGATCCAGTACTTC
CASSLSREIQYF
>TRBJ2-7|few|TRBV6-5|TRBD2
TGTGCCAGCAGTTACTCTGCCGGGGGGTACGAGCAGTACTTC
CASSYSAGGYEQYF
>TRBJ2-3|.|TRBV27|.
TGTGCCAGCAGACCTACGGTTGGAGCTCTCCCCACAGATACGCAGTATTTT
CASRPTVGALPTDTQYF
>TRBJ2-3|few|TRBV27|.
TGTGCCAGCAGTCCCGACCCGTCAAATACGCAGTATTTT
CASSPDPSNTQYF
>TRBJ2-1|.|TRBV6-5|TRBD1
TGTGCCAGCAGTTACTCTAGGACAGGGGGTAGGCATGAGCAGTTCTTC
CASSYSRTGGRHEQFF
>TRBJ1-6|.|TRBV20-1|TRBD1
TGCAGTGCTAGCCCCGGGACAGGGTATAATTCACCCCTCCACTTT
CSASPGTGYNSPLHF
>TRBJ2-7|.|TRBV27|.
TGTGCCAGCGCTTGGACAGTCGACGAGCAGTACTTC
CASAWTVDEQYF
>TRBJ2-3|.|TRBV29-1|TRBD2
TGTTGTGGCGGGGGGGCATCCCCAGATGCGCAGTATTTT
CCGGGASPDAQYF
>TRBJ2-3|.|TRBV7-2|TRBD2
TGTGCCAGCAGCTTAGTTACTAGCGGGGACACAGATACGCAGTATTTT
CASSLVTSGDTDTQYF
>TRBJ2-3|.|TRBV14|.
TGTGCCAGCAGCCAAGACTTAGGCTTGATCCACCATACGCAGTATTTT
CASSQDLGLIHHTQYF
>TRBJ2-1|once|TRBV7-2|TRBD2
TGTGCCAGCGCGTTAAGGGAGGGGTCCTACAATGAGCAGTTCTTC
CASALREGSYNEQFF
>TRBJ2-1|.|TRBV29-1|TRBD1
TGCAGCGTTACGGGACAGGCTTACAATGCGCAGTTCTTC
CSVTGQAYNAQFF
>TRBJ1-2|.|TRBV20-1|.
TGCAGTGCTAGTGGGATGCTTGGCTACACCTTC
CSASGMLGYTF
>TRBJ2-7|.|TRBV4-3|.
TGCGCCAGCAGCCAAGAGTGGTCTTACCTCGCTTACGAGCAGTACTTC
CASSQEWSYLAYEQYF
>TRBJ2-7|.|TRBV5-1|.
TGCGCCAGCAGCGGGAGTGGGCCCCCTACTTACGAGCAGTACTTC
CASSGSGPPTYEQYF
>TRBJ2-7|.|TRBV20-1|.
TGCAGTGTTAGAGATATTCTCTTGAGCTCCTACGAGCAGTACTTC
CSVRDILLSSYEQYF
>TRBJ2-5|few|TRBV4-3|TRBD2
TGCGCCAGCAGCCAAGGTCCTAGCGGGGGTTTAGGAGAGACCCAGTACTTC
CASSQGPSGGLGETQYF
>TRBJ2-7|once|TRBV20-1|TRBD2
TGCAGTGCCCTTCCGGGACTAGCGGGCCCGGGAGAGCAGTACTTC
CSALPGLAGPGEQYF
>TRBJ2-6|.|TRBV4-2|.
TGTGCCAGCAGCCAAGGACCCCTGGGGGTGTCTGGGGCCAACGTCCTGACTTTC
CASSQGPLGVSGANVLTF
>TRBJ2-7|.|TRBV13|.
TGTGCCAGCAGCTTACAGGGGCTCCGATACGAGCAGTACTTC
CASSLQGLRYEQYF
>TRBJ2-5|few|TRBV7-6|TRBD2
TGTGCCAGCAGCGTACTAGCGGCCGAACGCCAAGAGACCCAGTACTTC
CASSVLAAERQETQYF
>TRBJ1-4|few|TRBV4-2|.
TGTGCCAGCAGCCAAGTTACGGCGTTGGAGGAAGAAAAACTGTTTTTT
CASSQVTALEEEKLFF
>TRBJ2-5|few|TRBV2|.
TGTGCCAGCCCCAAACCGCCGGGCGTACAAGAGACCCAGTACTTC
CASPKPPGVQETQYF
>TRBJ2-2|.|TRBV7-9|.
TGTGCCAGCTCACCCGGGGACGGGGAGCTGTTTTTT
CASSPGDGELFF
>TRBJ2-7|.|TRBV18|.
TGTGCCAGCTCACCAGCCCTTAGGAGCTCCTACGAGCAGTACTTC
CASSPALRSSYEQYF
>TRBJ2-1|.|TRBV27|TRBD1
TGTGCCAGCAGTTTATTTCGACAGGGCCCATACAATGAGCAGTTCTTC
CASSLFRQGPYNEQFF
>TRBJ1-4|.|TRBV7-2|.
TGTGCCAGCAGCTTAGCCCGGGGAGTAAAACTGTTTTTT
CASSLARGVKLFF